This T cell receptor beta chain was observed in a study of identical twins. After template switching added a universal primer site, the resulting cDNA carried unique molecular identifiers. TCRdb ran MiXCR on the 5' RACE reads and lists one entry per CDR3 protein. This sample has 450,000 to 650,000 distinct CDR3 sequences, with nearly 10% found just once. In this sample, this clonotype turned up many times. The antigen is not known. Study results and limitations: Partly confounded zero-insertion analyses could result from invariant MAIT and iNKT cells. Fewer insertions were carried by abundant cord blood beta clonotypes, but none was seen in memory repertoires. It was out-of-frame TCR alpha sharing in monozygotic twins that models underestimated.

The CDR3 runs to 21 residues. Germline loops: CDR1 SGHAT, CDR2 FQDESV (reference sequence). Trimming took off 2 bases at V and 4 bases at J, with 30 bases between the two ends. These data were also filed under a second study, of yellow fever vaccine responses in identical twins.

This clonotype was obtained from a young woman in good health. The specimen sequenced was PBMCs. This chain uses TRBV11-1 with TRBJ2-1; tentative D call: TRBD1 (6 bases). In nucleotides, the CDR3 is TGTGCCAGCAGCTTACCACCGGCAGGTTCAACCGGGACAACAGGATACAATGAGCAGTTCTTC. Its protein product is CASSLPPAGSTGTTGYNEQFF. Looking up the rest from reference TRBV11-1 and TRBJ2-1 gives the full variable domain: EAEVAQSPRYKITEKSQAVAFWCDPISGHATLYWYRQILGQGPELLVQFQDESVVDDSQLPKDRFSAERLKGVDSTLKIQPAELGDSAMYLCASSLPPAGSTGTTGYNEQFFGPGTRLTVL.